These 5 T cell receptor beta chains were all obtained from the same sample, sequenced in a study of T cell responses to AZD1222 COVID-19 vaccine. Sequencing was performed with immunoSEQ multiplex PCR; in TCRdb, only in-frame clones are kept and a portion is missing. There are around 150,000 clones in the sample; 80% to 95% occur only once, and about 1.5% lies in the top ten. The source material was peripheral blood, sampled on day 0 of AZD1222 vaccination. The receptors come from an adult in good health.

This clone was seen a few times. The chain links TRBV5-1 to TRBJ1-5; 9 positions match TRBD1. V was pared by 2 bases and J by 6 bases, with 9 bases of the junction left unmatched. Germline-derived CDR1 and CDR2 are SGHRS and YFSETQ. CDR3 length: 16 amino acids. CDR3 sequence reads: CASSLGPTGGGQPQHF. The CDR3 nucleotides are TGCGCCAGCAGCTTAGGTCCCACAGGGGGCGGTCAGCCCCAGCATTTT. Using reference TRBV5-1 and TRBJ1-5 for the parts outside the CDR3, the full variable domain is KAGVTQTPRYLIKTRGQQVTLSCSPISGHRSVSWYQQTPGQGLQFLFEYFSETQRNKGNFPGRFSGRQFSNSRSEMNVSTLELGDSALYLCASSLGPTGGGQPQHFGDGTRLSIL.

This sequence joins TRBV18 and TRBJ2-5; 7 bases are shared with TRBD2. The CDR3 is 15 residues long. The V gene's germline CDR1 is KGHSH and CDR2 LQKENI. V trimming: 6 bases; J trimming: 1 base; junction bases outside the gene matches: 8. CDR3 DNA: TGTGCCAGCTCCGGGAGGTCGACAGTCCAAGAGACCCAGTACTTC. Its protein product is CASSGRSTVQETQYF.

This chain links TRBV29-1 with TRBJ1-1; weak D call: TRBD1 (5 bases). This CDR3 is 13 amino acids long. The V gene lost 5 bases and the J gene lost 5 bases, with 15 bases spanning the gap. Germline assignment: CDR1 SQVTM and CDR2 ANQGSEA. CDR3 region: CSVTLGVRTEAFF. CDR3 sequence (DNA): TGCAGCGTTACCCTGGGGGTGAGAACTGAAGCTTTCTTT.

V is TRBV3-1 (or the pseudogene TRBV3-2) and J is TRBJ1-1, with D unresolved. Germline V gene lookup returns CDR1 LGHDT and CDR2 YNNKEL (reference sequence). Between the trimmed V and J ends, which lost 3 bases and 6 bases, there was a span of 14 bases. This CDR3 has 14 amino acids. CDR3 region: CASSQAPIVAEAFF. The DNA of the CDR3 is TGTGCCAGCAGCCAGGCCCCGATTGTGGCTGAAGCTTTCTTT.

The J gene is TRBJ1-2, the V gene TRBV5-1; 11 bases are shared with TRBD1. V was pared by 3 bases and J by 5 bases, with 6 bases of the junction left unmatched. Germline CDR1 SGHRS, CDR2 YFSETQ. This CDR3 has 15 amino acids. CDR3: CASSYGQGAEYGYTF. The CDR3 DNA sequence: TGCGCCAGCAGCTACGGACAGGGGGCAGAATATGGCTACACCTTC.